This T cell receptor (beta chain) is drawn from a study of CD8 T cells in ankylosing spondylitis. Per the germline V gene, CDR1 is SNHLY and CDR2 is FYNNEI. The CDR3 contains 15 residues. Findings and limits, study-wide: In ankylosing spondylitis patients, matched synovial fluid reportedly showed significant enrichment of disease-linked clones.

A single record per CDR3 protein comes from TCRdb applying MiXCR to the 5' RACE reads. The repertoire holds 250,000 to 350,000 distinct CDR3 sequences, with roughly 20% as singletons. Comments on this clonotype: Its antigen is unidentified. The junction shows a germline mismatch at one end, possibly a read error.

The receptor was isolated from a female donor with ankylosing spondylitis or in good health (not recorded which). This chain connects TRBV2 to TRBJ2-3, with D hard to call. Sequenced: blood, either unsorted or a sorted T cell fraction (not recorded which). CDR3 amino acids: CASREGVAGADTQYF. CDR3 DNA: TGTGCCAGCAGAGAAGGAGTAGCTGGCGCAGATACGCAGTATTTT.